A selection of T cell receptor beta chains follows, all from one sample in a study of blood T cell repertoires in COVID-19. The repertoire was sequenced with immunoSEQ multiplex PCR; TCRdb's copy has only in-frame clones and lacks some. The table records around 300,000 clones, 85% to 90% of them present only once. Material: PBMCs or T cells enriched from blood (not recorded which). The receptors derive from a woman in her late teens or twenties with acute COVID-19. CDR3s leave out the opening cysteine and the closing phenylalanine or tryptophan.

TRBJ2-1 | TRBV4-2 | ASSQALDEQF
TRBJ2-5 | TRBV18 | ASSPPSLAGETQY
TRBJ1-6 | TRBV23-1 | ASTPGTGSNSPLH
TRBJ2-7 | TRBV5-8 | ASSRGSVYEQY
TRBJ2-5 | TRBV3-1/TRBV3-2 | ASSQTTSGRWETQY
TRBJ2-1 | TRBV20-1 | SASFKTGGRTRSYNEQF
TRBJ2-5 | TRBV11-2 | ASSSGQIQETQY
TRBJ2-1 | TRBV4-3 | ASSQGSGIYNEQF
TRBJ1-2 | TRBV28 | AGLEQGAKGYT
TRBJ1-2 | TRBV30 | AWSLSGPARYGYT
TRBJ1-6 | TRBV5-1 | ASSGRQGADSPLH
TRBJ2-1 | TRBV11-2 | ASSGVGPSGSFEQF
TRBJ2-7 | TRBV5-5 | ASSLTAYEQY
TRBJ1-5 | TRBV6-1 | ASSEWRGQDPQH
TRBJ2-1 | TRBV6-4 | ASSAGSYNEQF
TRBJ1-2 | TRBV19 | ASSMAGTGVVGYT
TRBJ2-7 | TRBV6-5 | ARRRTGRTPNEQY
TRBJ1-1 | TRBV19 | ASSIGDTKNTEAF
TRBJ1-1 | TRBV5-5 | ASSLGTAANTEAF
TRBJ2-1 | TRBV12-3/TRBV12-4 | ASSNGTPDEQF
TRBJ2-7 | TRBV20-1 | SARRSYEQY
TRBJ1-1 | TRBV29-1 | SVEGFSRVNTEAF